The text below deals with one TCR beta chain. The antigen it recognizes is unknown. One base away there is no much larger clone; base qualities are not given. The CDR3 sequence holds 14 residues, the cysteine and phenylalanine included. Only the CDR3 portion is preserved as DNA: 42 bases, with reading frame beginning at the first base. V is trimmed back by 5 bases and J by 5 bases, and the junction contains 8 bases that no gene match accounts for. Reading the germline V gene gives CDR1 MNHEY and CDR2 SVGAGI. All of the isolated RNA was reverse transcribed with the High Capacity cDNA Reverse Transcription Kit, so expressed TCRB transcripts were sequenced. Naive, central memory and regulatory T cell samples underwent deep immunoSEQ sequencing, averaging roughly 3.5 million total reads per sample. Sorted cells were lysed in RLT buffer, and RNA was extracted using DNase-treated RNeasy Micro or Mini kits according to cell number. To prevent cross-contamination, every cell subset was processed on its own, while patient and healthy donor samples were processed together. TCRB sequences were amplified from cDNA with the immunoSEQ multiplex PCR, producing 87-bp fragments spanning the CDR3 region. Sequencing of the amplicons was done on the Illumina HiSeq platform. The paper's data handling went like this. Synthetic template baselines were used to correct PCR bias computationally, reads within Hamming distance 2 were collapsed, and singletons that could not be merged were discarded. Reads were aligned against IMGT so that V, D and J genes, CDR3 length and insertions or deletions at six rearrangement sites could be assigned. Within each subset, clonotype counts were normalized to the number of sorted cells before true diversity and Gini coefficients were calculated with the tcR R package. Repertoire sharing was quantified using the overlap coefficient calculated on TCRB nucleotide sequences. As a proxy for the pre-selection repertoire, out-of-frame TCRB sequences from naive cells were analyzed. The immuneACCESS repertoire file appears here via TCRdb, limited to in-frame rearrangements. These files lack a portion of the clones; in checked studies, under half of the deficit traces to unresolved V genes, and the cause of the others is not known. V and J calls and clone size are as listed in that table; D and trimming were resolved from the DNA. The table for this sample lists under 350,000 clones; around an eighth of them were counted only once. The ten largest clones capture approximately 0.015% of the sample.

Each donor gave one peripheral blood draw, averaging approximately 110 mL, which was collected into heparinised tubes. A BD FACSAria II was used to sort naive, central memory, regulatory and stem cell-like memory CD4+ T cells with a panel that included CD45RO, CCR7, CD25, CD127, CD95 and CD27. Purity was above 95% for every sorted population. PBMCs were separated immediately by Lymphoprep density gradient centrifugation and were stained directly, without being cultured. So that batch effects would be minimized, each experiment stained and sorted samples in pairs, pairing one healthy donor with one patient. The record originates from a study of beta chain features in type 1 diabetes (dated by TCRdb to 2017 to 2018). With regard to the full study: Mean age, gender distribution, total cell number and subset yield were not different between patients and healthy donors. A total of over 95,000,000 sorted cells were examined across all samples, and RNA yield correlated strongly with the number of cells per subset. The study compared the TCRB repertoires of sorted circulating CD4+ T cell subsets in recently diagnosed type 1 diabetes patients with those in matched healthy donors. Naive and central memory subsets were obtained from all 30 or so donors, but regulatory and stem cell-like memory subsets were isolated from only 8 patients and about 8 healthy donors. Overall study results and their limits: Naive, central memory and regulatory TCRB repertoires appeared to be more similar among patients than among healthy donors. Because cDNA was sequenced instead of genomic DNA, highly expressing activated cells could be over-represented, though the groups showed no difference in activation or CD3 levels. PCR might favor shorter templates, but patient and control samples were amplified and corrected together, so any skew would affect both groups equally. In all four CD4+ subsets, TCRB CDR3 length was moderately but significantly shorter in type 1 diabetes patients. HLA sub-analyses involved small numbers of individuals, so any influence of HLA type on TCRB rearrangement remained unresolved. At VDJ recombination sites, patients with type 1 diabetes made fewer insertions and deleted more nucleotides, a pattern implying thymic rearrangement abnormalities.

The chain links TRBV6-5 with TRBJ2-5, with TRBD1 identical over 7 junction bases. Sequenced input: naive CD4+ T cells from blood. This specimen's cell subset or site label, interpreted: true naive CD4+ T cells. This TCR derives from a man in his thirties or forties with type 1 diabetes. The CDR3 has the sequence CASSPLTGTETQYF. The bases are TGTGCCAGCAGTCCCCTGACAGGGACGGAGACCCAGTACTTC.